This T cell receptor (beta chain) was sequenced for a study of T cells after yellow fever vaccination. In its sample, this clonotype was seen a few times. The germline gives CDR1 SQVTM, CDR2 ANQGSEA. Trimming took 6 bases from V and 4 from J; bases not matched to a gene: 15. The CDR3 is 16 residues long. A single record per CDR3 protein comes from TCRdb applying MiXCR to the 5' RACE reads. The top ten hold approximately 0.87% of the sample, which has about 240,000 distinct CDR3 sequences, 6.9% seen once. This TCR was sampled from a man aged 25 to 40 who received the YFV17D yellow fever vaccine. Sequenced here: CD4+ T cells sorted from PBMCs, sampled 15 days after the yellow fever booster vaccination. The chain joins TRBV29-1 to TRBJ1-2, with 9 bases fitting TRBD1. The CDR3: CSVSRGPTGGPYGYTF. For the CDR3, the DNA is TGCAGCGTAAGCCGGGGGCCGACAGGGGGACCCTATGGCTACACCTTC.